This T cell receptor (beta chain) was documented in a study of T cells in Graves' hyperthyroidism and ophthalmopathy (dated by TCRdb to the late 2010s). About the investigation overall: Peripheral blood samples were taken at the time of initial diagnosis, prior to any treatment. Once sampling was done, hyperthyroidism patients were given methimazole at a starting dose of 30 mg daily, whereas ophthalmopathy patients were given high-dose intravenous methylprednisolone. For training and testing, the 100 or so patients in the discovery cohort were randomly divided in a 7:3 ratio. TCR Vbeta CDR3 sequencing of approximately 140 peripheral blood samples (more than 40 ophthalmopathy, 75 hyperthyroidism and roughly 17 progressor patients) is reported in the paper. In roughly six Graves' hyperthyroidism patients, the study also compared T-cell repertoires from thyroid tissue with T-cell repertoires from blood. TCR V-J signatures able to tell the groups apart were searched for in a discovery cohort of 90 to 100 patients, of whom more than 40 had Graves' ophthalmopathy and roughly 58 had stable Graves' hyperthyroidism. Prospective prediction of ophthalmopathy was tested in an independent validation cohort of some 20 hyperthyroidism patients and around 16 patients who later progressed to ophthalmopathy. Results the study describes overall, beyond this receptor: Blood samples also contained most of the expanded thyroid clonotypes (frequency above 0.001), which suggests that blood repertoires may reflect thyroid immune responses. No statistical method was used to set the sample size in advance, and investigators knew the group allocation. In cross-validation, a model built on a 13 V-J signature told ophthalmopathy apart from stable hyperthyroidism with 87.88% sensitivity and roughly 81% specificity, and in testing the same model reached 80%/75%. In validation, progression to ophthalmopathy was predicted by the model with 65% to 71% sensitivity and 72.22% specificity, a median of about 6 months before onset.

TCR beta CDR3 regions were amplified from RNA transcripts. The first round of RT-PCR for the TCR CDR3 was performed with the HTBI primer set and the Qiagen OneStep RT-PCR kit. A second multiplex PCR round built the libraries, followed by size selection and purification. Paired-end sequencing of the libraries was performed with 100 bp reads on an Illumina HiSeq2000. The source study handled its data this way. Raw data were processed with SOAPnuke, discarding reads with adapters, uncalled bases, mean Phred below 15, or no exact constant-primer or identifier match. High-quality paired reads were merged with COPE v1.2.5, and unique nucleotide sequences were defined as clonotypes. MiTCR v1.1 was used to align clonotypes to the IMGT TRBV, TRBD and TRBJ reference segments. Analysis was restricted to V-J combinations with a frequency above 0.0001, which covered roughly 99% of repertoires. A TCS score was defined as the ratio between F50 (clonal expansion) and ExV (chaos), using BLOSUM62-based TCRdist between CDR3 peptides within each V-J. Welch's t-statistics and random forest reduced around 550 V-J features to 10 to 15, which were used in a naive Bayes classifier (R e1071). The Morisita-Horn index was used to measure how similar the thyroid and blood repertoires were. TCRdb cleaned the public reads at Q25 with fastp, built clones with MiXCR and kept in-frame beta chains. Here each entry gathers all rows of one CDR3 protein and keeps the most common genes and DNA. TCRdb, not the authors, supplied the V and J calls. Recorded for this sample are around 700,000 distinct CDR3 sequences; around 40% of them occurred a single time. The ten largest clonotypes hold less than 35% of the sample.

Stable Graves' hyperthyroidism was defined as no progression to ophthalmopathy during 18 months of follow-up. Hyperthyroidism patients were aged 18 to 65 years and newly diagnosed, with disease duration of less than 2 months. Patients with uncontrolled infections, other autoimmune diseases, pregnancy or lactation were excluded. Diagnoses relied on clinical symptoms, serum thyroxine and TRAb, thyroid ultrasound and orbital computed tomography. PBMCs were isolated from 7.5 to 10 ml of fresh peripheral blood by Ficoll-Paque density gradient centrifugation. Trizol reagent was used to extract total RNA, and RNA quality was then checked on an Agilent 2100 Bioanalyzer. A word on this clonotype: What antigen it recognizes has not been identified. Sequence at one end of the junction differs from germline and may be a read error.

As encoded in the germline V gene (reference sequence), CDR1 is WNHNN while CDR2 is SYGVQD. The CDR3 contains 14 residues, cysteine and phenylalanine counted. CDR3 DNA is the only sequence kept; it has 42 bases, read in frame from the first base. The source is a woman aged 40 to 50 with Graves' hyperthyroidism. This sequence uses TRBV10-1 and TRBJ1-1; 7 bases in the middle match TRBD1. Sequenced sample: blood. The CDR3 protein sequence reads: CTSRLTGEGTEAFF. The nucleotide sequence reads TGTACCAGCAGGCTCACAGGGGAGGGGACTGAAGCTTTCTTT.